The 31 T cell receptor beta chains presented below share a single source sample, sequenced in a study of blood T cell repertoires in COVID-19. Method: immunoSEQ multiplex PCR; TCRdb's copy keeps in-frame clones and lacks some. The sample has roughly 310,000 clones, approximately 90% seen once. Sequences were obtained from PBMCs or T cells enriched from blood (not recorded which). The source is a middle-aged woman who had recovered from COVID-19.

J is TRBJ2-3 and V is TRBV29-1; TRBD2 aligns across 14 bases. V shed 4 bases, J shed 5 bases, and the junction held 8 bases outside the gene matches. The CDR3 consists of 16 residues. Germline V gene lookup returns CDR1 SQVTM and CDR2 ANQGSEA. CDR3 DNA sequence: TGCAGCGTTGGGCTTTCCGGGACTAGCGGGGGAGATACGCAGTATTTT. This gives the protein CSVGLSGTSGGDTQYF.

The genes are TRBV19 and TRBJ1-6; 10 bases align to TRBD1. The length of the CDR3 is 15 residues. Germline V CDR1 and CDR2: LNHDA, SQIVND (reference sequence). J gave up 7 bases and V 5 bases, and 5 bases lay outside the gene matches. Here the CDR3 reads CASSAGQGRNSPLHF. The DNA of the CDR3 is TGTGCCAGTAGTGCGGGACAGGGGAGGAATTCACCCCTCCACTTT.

This clone has just one count. The chain uses TRBV3-1 (or the pseudogene TRBV3-2) and TRBJ2-7; D may be TRBD1 (5 bases). The ends were cut back, 4 bases at V and 3 bases at J, with 19 bases in the middle. Germline-derived CDR1 and CDR2 are LGHDT and YNNKEL (reference sequence). This CDR3 comprises 16 residues. The chain's CDR3 is CASSLKLPQAYYEQYF. The CDR3 DNA follows: TGTGCCAGCAGCCTAAAACTGCCACAGGCCTACTACGAGCAGTACTTC.

V is TRBV29-1 and J is TRBJ2-7, with D perhaps TRBD2 (5 bases). Deletions cut 3 bases from V and 0 bases from J, with 12 bases between. This CDR3 is built from 14 residues. Germline CDR1 SQVTM, CDR2 ANQGSEA. The CDR3 sequence: CSVENPRDSYEQYF. In DNA, the CDR3 is TGCAGCGTTGAGAACCCCCGGGACTCCTACGAGCAGTACTTC.

The chain recombines TRBV7-9 with TRBJ2-7, with D perhaps TRBD1 (5 bases). CDR1 and CDR2 (germline): SEHNR, FQNEAQ (reference sequence). The length of the CDR3 is 14 residues. Trimming took off 1 base at V and 6 bases at J, with 13 bases between the two ends. CDR3 residues: CASSLVLGVFEQYF. CDR3 in DNA: TGTGCCAGCAGCTTAGTTTTAGGGGTCTTCGAGCAGTACTTC.

This clone was seen just once. The chain carries TRBV7-6 and TRBJ2-7; possible D gene TRBD2, 7 bases. Trimming stripped 5 bases from V and 0 bases from J, with 17 bases between. The CDR3 has 16 residues. CDR1 and CDR2 (germline): SGHVS, FNYEAQ. In nucleotides, the CDR3 is TGTGCCAGCAGCCTCCTGGGGGAGGGGGACTCCTACGAGCAGTACTTC. This codes for CASSLLGEGDSYEQYF.

V and J are TRBV9 and TRBJ1-2; the match to TRBD1 covers 8 bases. The V gene end was trimmed by 0 bases and the J gene end by 8 bases; junction bases not matched to a gene: 6. Germline V CDR1 and CDR2: SGDLS, YYNGEE. This CDR3 comprises 14 residues. This CDR3 reads CASSVVAQGGGYTF. The CDR3 region has the DNA TGTGCCAGCAGCGTAGTAGCACAGGGGGGAGGCTACACCTTC.

The count of this clone is one. V is TRBV10-3 and J is TRBJ2-4; 13 bases align to TRBD2. There are 14 residues in the CDR3. V shed 11 bases, J shed 6 bases, and the junction held 7 bases outside the gene matches. Looked up from germline, CDR1 is ENHRY and CDR2 is SYGVKD. DNA of the CDR3: TGTGCCTCTCGGACTAGCGGGGGAACAAACATTCAGTACTTC. Translated: CASRTSGGTNIQYF.

This clone occurred a few times. This chain joins TRBV2 and TRBJ2-7; 11 positions match TRBD2. Germline CDR1 reads SNHLY; CDR2 reads FYNNEI. V trimming: 8 bases; J trimming: 1 base; junction bases outside the gene matches: 4. This CDR3 contains 14 residues. As DNA, the CDR3 is TGTGCCAGCGATCGACTAGCGGGGTCCTACGAGCAGTACTTC. Its protein product is CASDRLAGSYEQYF.

The chain has TRBV19 and TRBJ2-5, with TRBD2 matching over 11 bases. The germline V gene has CDR1 LNHDA and CDR2 SQIVND (reference sequence). V lost 4 bases, J lost 5 bases, and 9 bases stayed unmatched. This CDR3 contains 16 residues. The DNA for the CDR3 is TGTGCCAGTAGTACTTCTAGCGGGGGGCCAGGGGAGACCCAGTACTTC. It is translated as CASSTSSGGPGETQYF.

This clone has only one observation. The chain combines TRBV19 with TRBJ1-3, with D hard to call. Trimming removed 5 bases from V and 3 bases from J, with 11 bases in between. CDR1 and CDR2 from the germline V gene are LNHDA and SQIVND (reference sequence). The CDR3 sequence is 14 residues long. The CDR3: CASSVGGFGNTIYF. The DNA for the CDR3 is TGTGCCAGTAGTGTGGGAGGTTTTGGAAACACCATATATTTT.

This clone was observed a single time. The chain is built from TRBV18 and TRBJ1-4, with D unclear. Germline loops: CDR1 KGHSH, CDR2 LQKENI. V was clipped by 1 base and J by 6 bases, with 12 bases between them. CDR3 length equals 15 residues. The CDR3 sequence is CASSPRASADEKLFF. In nucleotides, the CDR3 is TGTGCCAGCTCACCACGTGCGTCTGCCGATGAAAAACTGTTTTTT.

The DNA for the CDR3 is TGTGCCAGCAGCCAACCGGGACAGGGGGCTGAAAAGCAGTACTTC. Translation: CASSQPGQGAEKQYF. This chain connects TRBV7-9 to TRBJ2-7, with 12 bases that match TRBD1. The CDR3 runs to 15 residues. The J segment lost 8 bases and the V segment lost 5 bases, leaving 10 bases of the junction unmatched. Per the germline V gene, CDR1 is SEHNR and CDR2 is FQNEAQ (reference sequence).

This chain connects TRBV7-9 to TRBJ1-4; TRBD1 might be the D (5 bases). The CDR3 has 11 residues. V dropped 7 bases and J dropped 8 bases, with 8 bases sitting between them. Looked up from germline, CDR1 is SEHNR and CDR2 is FQNEAQ (reference sequence). DNA for the CDR3: TGTGCCAGCACGCGACAGGAAAAACTGTTTTTT. This codes for CASTRQEKLFF.

In DNA form, the CDR3 reads TGCAGCGTTATGGACACTTTTGAGCAGTACTTC. Protein: CSVMDTFEQYF. The J gene is TRBJ2-7, the V gene TRBV29-1; D might be TRBD1 (5 bases). Germline V gene lookup returns CDR1 SQVTM and CDR2 ANQGSEA. The CDR3 runs to 11 residues. Trimming took off 5 bases at V and 7 bases at J, with 12 bases between the two ends.

The chain employs TRBV11-2 and TRBJ1-1, with D uncertain. Germline V gives CDR1 SGHAT, CDR2 FQNNGV. There are 13 residues in the CDR3. Deletions cut 5 bases from V and 8 bases from J, with 15 bases between. Written as DNA, the CDR3 is TGTGCCAGCAGCGTAGCCCACCCCCGGGAAGCTTTCTTT. Encoded protein: CASSVAHPREAFF. The whole variable domain, filled in from reference TRBV11-2 and TRBJ1-1, reads EAGVAQSPRYKIIEKRQSVAFWCNPISGHATLYWYQQILGQGPKLLIQFQNNGVVDDSQLPKDRFSAERLKGVDSTLKIQPAKLEDSAVYLCASSVAHPREAFFGQGTRLTVV.

The J gene is TRBJ2-7, the V gene TRBV7-9, with no clear D. The V end lost 2 bases, the J end lost 2 bases, and 10 bases lay between the germline ends. The CDR3 extends over 14 amino acids. The germline CDR1 and CDR2 sequences are SEHNR and FQNEAQ (reference sequence). CDR3 bases: TGTGCCAGCAGCTTACCCGGGTCTGCCTACGAGCAGTACTTC. Protein: CASSLPGSAYEQYF.

The chain is built from TRBV7-2 and TRBJ1-2; no clear D gene. The CDR3 loop spans 9 amino acids. Germline V gene sequence: CDR1 SGHTA, CDR2 FQGNSA. V dropped 5 bases and J dropped 8 bases, with 3 bases sitting between them. Here the CDR3 reads CASSQGYTF. The CDR3 DNA reads as TGTGCCAGCAGCCAGGGCTACACCTTC.

The CDR3 coding sequence is TGTGCCAGCAGTAACTTACTCTCCTACGAGCAGTACTTC. Protein: CASSNLLSYEQYF. This rearrangement joins TRBV6-5 to TRBJ2-7, with no clear D. V lost 5 bases to trimming and J lost 0 bases, with 8 bases between them. Germline V CDR1 and CDR2: MNHEY, SVGAGI. CDR3 length: 13 residues.

The chain links TRBV11-3 to TRBJ1-4; D remains unclear. The length of the CDR3 is 13 residues. Per the germline V gene, CDR1 is SGHNT and CDR2 is YENEEA. The V end lost 2 bases, the J end lost 10 bases, and 11 bases lay between the germline ends. The CDR3 region is CASSLTVGRKLFF. CDR3 DNA: TGTGCCAGCAGCTTAACAGTAGGGAGAAAACTGTTTTTT. Looking up the rest from reference TRBV11-3 and TRBJ1-4 gives the full variable domain: EAGVVQSPRYKIIEKKQPVAFWCNPISGHNTLYWYLQNLGQGPELLIRYENEEAVDDSQLPKDRFSAERLKGVDSTLKIQPAELGDSAVYLCASSLTVGRKLFFGSGTQLSVL.

This clone occurred once. The CDR3 is CASRWGANTGELFF. CDR3 coding DNA: TGTGCCAGCAGATGGGGAGCAAACACCGGGGAGCTGTTTTTT. This chain joins TRBV3-1 (or the pseudogene TRBV3-2) and TRBJ2-2; possibly TRBD2 for D (5 bases). CDR3 size: 14 residues. Germline-derived CDR1 and CDR2 are LGHDT and YNNKEL (reference sequence). V shed 6 bases and J shed 2 bases, with 10 bases lying between them.

V gene TRBV7-9 combines with J gene TRBJ1-2, with D perhaps matching TRBD1 (5 bases). Germline V gives CDR1 SEHNR, CDR2 FQNEAQ (reference sequence). This CDR3 spans 15 amino acids. V lost 0 bases, J lost 2 bases, and 10 bases lay in between. The CDR3 DNA follows: TGTGCCAGCAGCTTAGCGAGAACAGGCAACTATGGCTACACCTTC. Amino acids: CASSLARTGNYGYTF.

A single count supports this clone. This chain uses TRBV23-1 with TRBJ1-5; TRBD1 aligns across 8 bases. TRBV23-1 is flagged as an ORF with uncertain function. The J segment lost 0 bases and the V segment lost 0 bases, leaving 7 bases of the junction unmatched. This CDR3 has 18 amino acids. This chain's CDR3 is CASSQSRRTGYSNQPQHF. The DNA for the CDR3 is TGCGCCAGCAGTCAATCGCGGCGGACAGGGTATAGCAATCAGCCCCAGCATTTT.

J is TRBJ2-1 and V is TRBV27; tentatively, D is TRBD2 (5 bases). Trimming removed 4 bases at V and 0 bases at J, with 10 bases between. This CDR3 region has 15 residues. Per germline, CDR1 MNHEY and CDR2 SMNVEV (reference sequence). The CDR3 here is CASSWTGSSYNEQFF. The CDR3 region has the DNA TGTGCCAGCAGTTGGACGGGGAGCTCCTACAATGAGCAGTTCTTC.

V usage is TRBV24-1 and J usage is TRBJ1-5, with 12 bases aligning to TRBD1. V lost 6 bases, J lost 2 bases, and 7 bases stayed unmatched. CDR3 length: 17 amino acids. Germline V gene sequence: CDR1 KGHDR, CDR2 SFDVKD. The DNA of the CDR3 is TGTGCCACCAGTCGCGGGGACAGGGGGCTTGGCAATCAGCCCCAGCATTTT. It is translated as CATSRGDRGLGNQPQHF.

The chain uses TRBV9 and TRBJ2-1, with D tentatively TRBD1 (5 bases). The CDR3 has 12 amino acids. Germline CDR1 SGDLS, CDR2 YYNGEE. V gave up 6 bases and J gave up 4 bases, with 8 bases separating them. The CDR3 coding sequence is TGTGCCAGCACGGACACGTACAATGAGCAGTTCTTC. This encodes CASTDTYNEQFF.

The chain combines TRBV18 with TRBJ1-3; TRBD1 matches 7 bases. Germline V lookup: CDR1 KGHSH, CDR2 LQKENI. This CDR3 is 14 amino acids long. With 4 bases clipped from V and 1 base from J, the junction kept 1 base outside the gene matches. CDR3 nucleotide sequence: TGTGCCAGCTCACAGGGGGCATCTGGAAACACCATATATTTT. Protein: CASSQGASGNTIYF.

As concerns this clone: In the same sample, other DNA sequences code for this CDR3. The V and J genes are TRBV18 and TRBJ2-7; 7 bases are shared with TRBD1. Germline V gives CDR1 KGHSH, CDR2 LQKENI. Unmatched junction bases numbered 5, after V lost 6 bases and J lost 0 bases. The CDR3 has 14 amino acids. The DNA of the CDR3 is TGTGCCAGCTCCCCCGGGACAGTCTCCTACGAGCAGTACTTC. Its protein product is CASSPGTVSYEQYF.

This clone occurred once. This chain joins TRBV18 and TRBJ1-1; TRBD1 matches at 9 bases. The trim removed 4 bases at V and 1 base at J, leaving 7 bases unmatched. Germline V gives CDR1 KGHSH, CDR2 LQKENI. The CDR3 is 16 amino acids. This chain's CDR3 is CASSLYLTGGNTEAFF. CDR3 bases: TGTGCCAGCTCACTATATCTGACAGGGGGGAACACTGAAGCTTTCTTT.

The chain is built from TRBV7-2 and TRBJ2-7; TRBD1 agrees at 7 bases. This CDR3 region has 16 residues. CDR1 and CDR2 (germline): SGHTA, FQGNSA. V gave up 1 base and J gave up 7 bases; unmatched junction bases: 13. DNA for the CDR3: TGTGCCAGCAGCTTAGTACAGGGGATATCCTTGCGGGAGCAGTACTTC. This translates into CASSLVQGISLREQYF.

The sample holds a few counts of this clone. Additional DNA sequences in this sample encode the identical CDR3. The V call is TRBV27, the J call TRBJ2-7; TRBD2 is a possible D gene (6 bases). Trimming cost V 5 bases and J 3 bases, with 14 bases left between them. The germline V gene has CDR1 MNHEY and CDR2 SMNVEV (reference sequence). The CDR3 contains 14 residues. CDR3 amino acids: CASSPRDFLYEQYF. The CDR3 nucleotides are TGTGCCAGCAGTCCCCGGGACTTCCTCTACGAGCAGTACTTC.